The entry below gives a single T cell receptor beta chain sequence along with its context. The data originate from a study of blood T cell repertoires in COVID-19. Across the whole study: Nucleic acid was either cDNA or gDNA, and it came from T cells, B-cell-depleted T cells, or PBMCs.

Losses at the gene ends were 4 bases for V and 4 bases for J; bases not matched to a gene: 4. The CDR3 runs 15 residues. CDR1 and CDR2 (germline): WSHSY, SAAADI. How the authors handled the data: Reference gene primer amplification gave estimated nucleated cell counts. The assay was immunoSEQ multiplex PCR, and TCRdb's table has in-frame clones only and misses some. Clonal size and the V and J genes are those of that table, whereas D and trimming came from the DNA. The sample holds some 400,000 clones, 80% to 95% seen once. The sample taken for sequencing was PBMCs or T cells enriched from blood (not recorded which). The V gene is TRBV10-2, the J gene TRBJ1-4, with 9 bases aligning to TRBD1. The TCR originated in a woman aged 40 to 50 who had been exposed to COVID-19. Here the CDR3 reads CASSGGTGNNEKLFF. DNA of the CDR3: TGCGCCAGCAGTGGTGGGACAGGGAATAATGAAAAACTGTTTTTT.